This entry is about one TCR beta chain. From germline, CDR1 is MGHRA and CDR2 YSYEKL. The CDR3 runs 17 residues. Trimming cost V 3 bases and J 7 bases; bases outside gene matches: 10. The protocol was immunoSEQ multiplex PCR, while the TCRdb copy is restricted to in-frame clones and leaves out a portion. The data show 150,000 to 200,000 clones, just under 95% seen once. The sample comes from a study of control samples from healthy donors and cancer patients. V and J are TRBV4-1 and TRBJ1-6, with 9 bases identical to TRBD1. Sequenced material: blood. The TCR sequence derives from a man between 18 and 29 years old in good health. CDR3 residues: CASSQETGGPWNSPLHF. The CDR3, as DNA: TGCGCCAGCAGCCAGGAAACAGGGGGCCCGTGGAATTCACCCCTCCACTTT.